This T cell receptor (beta chain) came from a study of T-cell reconstitution after alpha-beta-depleted transplantation in children. This clonotype was counted many times. What it recognizes is unknown. Overall study findings and caveats: Counts and diversity of T cells one year after transplant came mostly from newly produced T cells.

The germline V gene encodes CDR1 SGHRS and CDR2 YFSETQ. The CDR3 has 17 residues. The junction had 4 bases not matched to a gene; V was cut back by 0 bases and J by 1 base. A library of TCRbeta sequences, prepared with unique molecular identifiers, was generated. TCRdb re-called the PCR reads through MiXCR, storing one row per CDR3 protein. In the table there are 330,000 or so distinct CDR3 sequences, about a tenth of which are singletons. The receptor was isolated from a boy less than two years old with acute myeloid leukemia, due to receive a stem cell transplant. The chain joins TRBV5-1 to TRBJ2-2; 9 nucleotides line up with TRBD2. Sequencing used PBMCs, obtained before TCRalphabeta/CD19-depleted stem cell transplant. The CDR3 DNA reads TGCGCCAGCAGCTTGGGGCGACTAGCGGTGAACACCGGGGAGCTGTTTTTT. Its protein product is CASSLGRLAVNTGELFF. Together with reference TRBV5-1 and TRBJ2-2, the CDR3 gives the full variable domain: KAGVTQTPRYLIKTRGQQVTLSCSPISGHRSVSWYQQTPGQGLQFLFEYFSETQRNKGNFPGRFSGRQFSNSRSEMNVSTLELGDSALYLCASSLGRLAVNTGELFFGEGSRLTVL.